Presented here are 4 T cell receptor delta chains from one specimen sequenced in a study of γδ T cells in repeated Plasmodium falciparum infection. TCRdb called clones anew from the multiplex PCR reads with CATT. The data hold about 51,000 delta-chain clones, with about 1.9% observed a single time. Flow sorting of PBMC yielded separate Vgamma9/Vdelta2+ and Vdelta2-negative gammadelta T cell populations for bulk repertoire analysis. The sequencing input was gamma-delta T cells from blood. The receptors derive from a pool of human donors (malaria-infected and uninfected, not separated).

This clone came up a few times. With only one base between it and a far larger clone, this is likely a read error. Other nucleotide sequences from this sample produce the same CDR3. The J gene is TRDJ1, the V gene TRDV1, with 9 bases fitting TRDD2. TCRdb offers no J gene call, so here the DNA was matched to germline to obtain one. Per the germline V gene, CDR1 is TSWWSYY and CDR2 is QGS. CDR3 size: 22 residues. This CDR3 is CALGDGAFLRRWGPLYTDKLIF. CDR3 nucleotides: TGCGCTCTTGGGGACGGGGCCTTCCTACGTCGTTGGGGGCCACTGTACACCGATAAACTCATCTTT.

Concerning this clone itself: Translating this DNA gives a protein that differs at residue 5 from the TCRdb one, which belongs to a much larger clone; a read error is likely, and the protein shown is this translation. The chain combines TRDV1 with TRDJ4; either TRDD2 or TRDD3 may fit D (5 bases each). TCRdb is silent on the J gene; assignment here came from matching the DNA to germline. V was trimmed by 4 bases and J by 2 bases, leaving 32 bases between them. CDR3 length equals 20 residues. Per germline, CDR1 TSWWSYY and CDR2 QGS. Written as DNA, the CDR3 is TGTGCTCTTGGGGGTCCTCATTTTCCTCTCTCGTACTGGCCCGTTAGACCCCTGATCTTT. Amino acid sequence: CALGGPHFPLSYWPVRPLIF.

As for this clone: A single base is all that separates this from a far larger clone, so a read error is likely. Other nucleotide sequences in the sample specify the same CDR3. The chain couples TRDV1 to TRDJ1; the D gene could be TRDD2 or TRDD3 (5 bases each). TCRdb offers no J gene call, so here the DNA was matched to germline to obtain one. V dropped 5 bases and J dropped 0 bases, with 46 bases sitting between them. There are 26 residues in the CDR3. CDR1 TSWWSYY and CDR2 QGS come from the germline V gene. CDR3 bases: TGTGCTCTTGGGACCCCCGAGCCCCCTCCGTCGCCCTGGGAGTTCCTTAGTAGCCCGTACACCGATAAACTCATCTTT. This sequence encodes CALGTPEPPPSPWEFLSSPYTDKLIF.

As to this clone: A read error is the likely source, as a far larger clone sits one nucleotide away. Additional DNA sequences in this sample encode the identical CDR3. The chain joins TRDV3 to TRDJ1; 10 positions agree with TRDD3. The V gene end was trimmed by 4 bases and the J gene end by 0 bases; junction bases not matched to a gene: 11. Germline CDR1 is TVYSNPD and CDR2 is GDNSRS (reference sequence). CDR3 length: 16 amino acids. CDR3 coding DNA: TGTGCCTGTGTTCTACTGGGGGATTTGTACACCGATAAACTCATCTTT. Amino acids: CACVLLGDLYTDKLIF.